What follows are 25 T cell receptor beta chains derived from one specimen sequenced in a study of cytomegalovirus exposure and HLA in healthy donors. TCRdb's table, derived via immunoSEQ multiplex PCR, lists solely in-frame clones and lacks some. Counted here are roughly 180,000 clones, around 84% occurring once; the ten biggest clones make up around 6.7%. Material for sequencing was PBMCs. The receptors come from a man aged 18 to 30 in good health and CMV-seropositive.

The gene calls are TRBV10-3 and TRBJ2-6, with D possibly TRBD1 on 5 matching bases. Looked up from germline, CDR1 is ENHRY and CDR2 is SYGVKD. The ends were cut back, 8 bases at V and 0 bases at J, with 11 bases in the middle. The CDR3 sequence is 15 residues long. The CDR3 region is CAIGADLSGANVLTF. As DNA, the CDR3 is TGTGCCATCGGGGCAGACCTCTCTGGGGCCAACGTCCTGACTTTC.

The chain combines TRBV9 with TRBJ2-3; perhaps TRBD1 as D (5 bases). CDR1 and CDR2 (germline): SGDLS, YYNGEE. CDR3 length: 15 amino acids. With 3 bases removed from V and 5 bases from J, the gap between germline ends came to 16 bases. CDR3 bases: TGTGCCAGCAGCGGGGAAGGGGCATACGTAGATACGCAGTATTTT. Translating it yields CASSGEGAYVDTQYF. Using reference TRBV9 and TRBJ2-3 for the parts outside the CDR3, the full variable domain is DSGVTQTPKHLITATGQRVTLRCSPRSGDLSVYWYQQSLDQGLQFLIQYYNGEERAKGNILERFSAQQFPDLHSELNLSSLELGDSALYFCASSGEGAYVDTQYFGPGTRLTVL.

This rearrangement joins TRBV5-1 to TRBJ1-1, with D possibly matching TRBD1 (5 bases). The CDR3 runs 14 residues. Trimming shortened V by 2 bases and J by 1 base, and 9 bases separated the two germline ends. Germline lookup yields CDR1 SGHRS and CDR2 YFSETQ. The CDR3 spells CASSLGDRNTEAFF. The DNA of the CDR3 is TGCGCCAGCAGCTTAGGAGACAGGAACACTGAAGCTTTCTTT.

The rearrangement links TRBV19 to TRBJ2-3; TRBD2 matches 10 bases. Germline CDR1 is LNHDA and CDR2 is SQIVND (reference sequence). This CDR3 is built from 16 residues. Trimming cost V 6 bases and J 1 base; bases outside gene matches: 7. The CDR3 protein is CASSTLGTSGTDTQYF. The DNA of the CDR3 is TGTGCCAGTAGCACACTTGGGACTAGCGGCACAGATACGCAGTATTTT.

This clone was picked up one time. The chain carries TRBV29-1 and TRBJ1-2; 7 bases align to TRBD1. The V gene end was trimmed by 6 bases and the J gene end by 8 bases; junction bases not matched to a gene: 9. There are 12 residues in the CDR3. Looked up from germline, CDR1 is SQVTM and CDR2 is ANQGSEA. This CDR3 reads CSVPTGARGYTF. CDR3 nucleotides: TGCAGCGTGCCTACAGGGGCTCGAGGCTACACCTTC.

The count of this clone is one. The chain uses TRBV7-9 and TRBJ2-1; D remains ambiguous. Germline CDR1 is SEHNR and CDR2 is FQNEAQ (reference sequence). This CDR3 spans 12 amino acids. Between the trimmed V and J ends, which lost 1 base and 6 bases, there was a span of 4 bases. The CDR3 DNA reads as TGTGCCAGCAGCTTAGAGCGCAATGAGCAGTTCTTC. It yields the protein CASSLERNEQFF.

The rearrangement joins TRBV5-1 to TRBJ2-3; TRBD2 agrees at 11 bases. With 3 bases clipped from V and 0 bases from J, the junction kept 9 bases outside the gene matches. Germline CDR1 is SGHRS and CDR2 is YFSETQ. There are 18 residues in the CDR3. In DNA, the CDR3 is TGCGCCAGCAGCTCGGGACTAGCGGTATACTCTAGCACAGATACGCAGTATTTT. It encodes CASSSGLAVYSSTDTQYF.

This clone was observed a few times. The chain combines TRBV6-1 with TRBJ2-7, with TRBD2 matching 15 bases. V lost 6 bases to trimming and J lost 4 bases; unmatched junction nucleotides: 4. The germline V gene encodes CDR1 MNHNS and CDR2 SASEGT. This CDR3 comprises 15 residues. The CDR3: CASSGLAGGPYEQYF. As DNA, the CDR3 is TGTGCCAGCAGCGGACTAGCGGGAGGGCCATACGAGCAGTACTTC.

V usage is TRBV28 and J usage is TRBJ2-3, with 7 bases identical to TRBD2. The CDR3 is made up of 14 amino acids. V was pared by 8 bases and J by 3 bases, with 8 bases of the junction left unmatched. Germline V lookup: CDR1 MDHEN, CDR2 SYDVKM. CDR3 sequence (DNA): TGTGCCAGCGCCCCGGGGGGAAGGACAGATACGCAGTATTTT. Its translation: CASAPGGRTDTQYF. Using reference TRBV28 and TRBJ2-3 for the parts outside the CDR3, the full variable domain is DVKVTQSSRYLVKRTGEKVFLECVQDMDHENMFWYRQDPGLGLRLIYFSYDVKMKEKGDIPEGYSVSREKKERFSLILESASTNQTSMYLCASAPGGRTDTQYFGPGTRLTVL.

The gene calls are TRBV6-1 and TRBJ2-3, with a weak D call TRBD2 (6 bases). This CDR3 region has 16 residues. Germline V lookup: CDR1 MNHNS, CDR2 SASEGT. V was clipped by 0 bases and J by 4 bases, with 14 bases between them. The chain's CDR3 is CASSEAPGGGADTQYF. The CDR3, as DNA: TGTGCCAGCAGTGAAGCGCCTGGAGGAGGGGCAGATACGCAGTATTTT.

The chain is built from TRBV5-6 and TRBJ2-7; 12 nucleotides align to TRBD2. Germline lookup yields CDR1 SGHDT and CDR2 YYEEEE. This CDR3 spans 15 amino acids. J lost 5 bases, V lost 4 bases, and 7 bases had no gene match. The DNA for the CDR3 is TGTGCCAGCAGCCGTAGACTAGCGGGAGTCAACGAGCAGTACTTC. The encoded protein is CASSRRLAGVNEQYF.

The chain combines TRBV5-5 with TRBJ1-2; D is unclear. CDR3 length equals 15 residues. Germline lookup yields CDR1 SGHKS and CDR2 YYEKEE (reference sequence). V dropped 4 bases and J dropped 3 bases, with 16 bases sitting between them. This CDR3 reads CASSRLSVLDYGYTF. DNA of the CDR3: TGTGCCAGCAGCCGGTTGTCCGTACTGGACTATGGCTACACCTTC. Full variable domain (missing parts from reference TRBV5-5 and TRBJ1-2): DAGVTQSPTHLIKTRGQQVTLRCSPISGHKSVSWYQQVLGQGPQFIFQYYEKEERGRGNFPDRFSARQFPNYSSELNVNALLLGDSALYLCASSRLSVLDYGYTFGSGTRLTVV.

The V and J genes are TRBV29-1 and TRBJ1-1; tentative D call: TRBD1 (6 bases). V lost 3 bases, J lost 5 bases, and 16 bases lay in between. CDR3 size: 14 residues. Looked up from germline, CDR1 is SQVTM and CDR2 is ANQGSEA. The CDR3 bases are TGCAGCGTTGAGTATGGGGGCGGGGGGACTGAAGCTTTCTTT. Translating it yields CSVEYGGGGTEAFF.

This chain joins TRBV5-6 and TRBJ2-7; 7 bases fit TRBD1. CDR3 size: 16 residues. The junction had 13 bases not matched to a gene; V was cut back by 0 bases and J by 7 bases. In germline, CDR1 is SGHDT, CDR2 YYEEEE. This CDR3 reads CASSLVPRTGRREQYF. The DNA for the CDR3 is TGTGCCAGCAGCTTGGTCCCCCGGACAGGTCGGCGGGAGCAGTACTTC.

The rearrangement joins TRBV11-1 to TRBJ2-2, with 7 bases that match TRBD1. Trimming at V came to 5 bases and at J to 4 bases, leaving 16 bases not matched to a gene. The CDR3 loop spans 18 amino acids. Per germline, CDR1 SGHAT and CDR2 FQDESV (reference sequence). The CDR3 protein is CASSPCGTGQFCTGELFF. CDR3 DNA: TGTGCCAGCAGCCCTTGCGGCACGGGACAGTTTTGCACCGGGGAGCTGTTTTTT.

The chain carries TRBV29-1 and TRBJ2-7; D is uncertain. CDR1 and CDR2 (germline): SQVTM, ANQGSEA. Trimming shortened V by 4 bases and J by 0 bases, and 7 bases separated the two germline ends. This CDR3 region has 12 residues. The CDR3 nucleotides read TGCAGCGTTGTTGTCAGCTCCTACGAGCAGTACTTC. It yields the protein CSVVVSSYEQYF.

V is TRBV28 and J is TRBJ1-4; D not certain. The CDR3 covers 11 residues. Trimming left V 10 bases short and J 6 bases short, with 9 bases between. Germline V gives CDR1 MDHEN, CDR2 SYDVKM. CDR3 sequence (DNA): TGTGCCACCTACGGGGATGAAAAACTGTTTTTT. It specifies CATYGDEKLFF.

This clone has just one count. The chain joins TRBV5-6 to TRBJ1-3; 7 nucleotides match TRBD1. CDR1 and CDR2 from the germline V gene are SGHDT and YYEEEE. Trimming removed 4 bases from V and 2 bases from J; junction bases left unmatched: 0. This CDR3 has 13 residues. The DNA of the CDR3 is TGTGCCAGCAGCCAGGGGGCTGGAAACACCATATATTTT. Protein sequence: CASSQGAGNTIYF. The full variable domain, in which reference TRBV5-6 and TRBJ1-3 provide the parts outside the CDR3, is DAGVTQSPTHLIKTRGQQVTLRCSPKSGHDTVSWYQQALGQGPQFIFQYYEEEERQRGNFPDRFSGHQFPNYSSELNVNALLLGDSALYLCASSQGAGNTIYFGEGSWLTVV.

The V and J genes are TRBV18 and TRBJ2-3; D is ambiguous. CDR1 KGHSH and CDR2 LQKENI come from the germline V gene. Trimming stripped 0 bases from V and 6 bases from J, with 10 bases between. This CDR3 is built from 14 residues. CDR3 in DNA: TGTGCCAGCTCACCACCCACAGTCCGGGATACGCAGTATTTT. Translation gives CASSPPTVRDTQYF.

The chain links TRBV29-1 to TRBJ2-2; D is perhaps TRBD2 (6 bases). V lost 6 bases and J lost 5, with 13 bases in between. Germline V CDR1 and CDR2: SQVTM, ANQGSEA. The CDR3 covers 13 residues. The CDR3 spells CSVTEGGTGELFF. The CDR3 DNA follows: TGCAGCGTGACGGAGGGTGGGACCGGGGAGCTGTTTTTT.

The rearrangement joins TRBV5-4 to TRBJ2-7; 11 bases map to TRBD1. V was pared by 3 bases and J by 4 bases, with 6 bases of the junction left unmatched. CDR1 is SGHNT and CDR2 is YYREEE in the germline V gene (reference sequence). The CDR3 spans 15 residues. The CDR3 DNA is TGTGCCAGCAGCTCACGGACAGGGGGCGCGTACGAGCAGTACTTC. Translated: CASSSRTGGAYEQYF. The full variable domain, completed using reference TRBV5-4 and TRBJ2-7, is ETGVTQSPTHLIKTRGQQVTLRCSSQSGHNTVSWYQQALGQGPQFIFQYYREEENGRGNFPPRFSGLQFPNYSSELNVNALELDDSALYLCASSSRTGGAYEQYFGPGTRLTVT.

The V gene is TRBV5-1, the J gene TRBJ1-1, with D possibly matching TRBD1 (6 bases). CDR3 length equals 15 residues. V gave up 5 bases and J gave up 0 bases, with 14 bases separating them. Germline lookup yields CDR1 SGHRS and CDR2 YFSETQ. The CDR3 DNA reads TGCGCCAGCAGAGTAGGGGGGGGTATGAACACTGAAGCTTTCTTT. Translating it yields CASRVGGGMNTEAFF.

This clone has only a few counts. The CDR3 sequence: CASSSGTDTGELFF. The DNA for the CDR3 is TGTGCCAGCAGCTCCGGGACAGACACCGGGGAGCTGTTTTTT. The V call is TRBV7-8, the J call TRBJ2-2; TRBD1 agrees at 7 bases. This CDR3 spans 14 amino acids. Unmatched junction bases numbered 2, after V lost 4 bases and J lost 3 bases. From germline, CDR1 is SGHVS and CDR2 FQNEAQ.

This chain links TRBV10-1 with TRBJ1-5, with D perhaps matching TRBD1 (6 bases). CDR1 WNHNN and CDR2 SYGVQD come from the germline V gene (reference sequence). The V end was cut by 6 bases, the J end by 5 bases, with 23 bases between. This CDR3 is 17 amino acids long. The CDR3 DNA reads as TGCGCCAGCAGCCACCTGGACAGCCGCTCCTGGGATCAGCCCCAGCATTTT. Translated, it gives CASSHLDSRSWDQPQHF.

The V call is TRBV9, the J call TRBJ2-5; D is unresolved. Germline V lookup: CDR1 SGDLS, CDR2 YYNGEE. CDR3 length: 13 amino acids. The germline V and J ends were trimmed by 2 bases and 2 bases, with 7 bases remaining between them. CDR3 amino acids: CASSVSSQETQYF. The DNA of the CDR3 is TGTGCCAGCAGCGTTAGTAGTCAAGAGACCCAGTACTTC.